Shown below are 11 T cell receptor beta chains from a single sample sequenced in a study of radiotherapy plus CTLA-4 blockade in lung cancer (dated by TCRdb to 2016 to 2019). Libraries were made using the immunoSEQ multiplex PCR assay. In its TCRdb copy, this immuneACCESS table keeps in-frame sequences only and misses some clones. Where compared with another copy, unresolved V genes explain less than half of these, and the others have no known cause. The sample includes 90,000 to 100,000 clones, with about 91% observed a single time. The top ten clones comprise 4.5% to 6% of the sample. The sample here was peripheral blood, taken from a patient treated with radiotherapy plus ipilimumab. The receptor set was obtained from a human donor with non-small cell lung cancer that progressed on radiotherapy plus ipilimumab.

The rearrangement joins TRBV2 to TRBJ2-3; D ambiguous. This CDR3 has 15 amino acids. The V end lost 1 base, the J end lost 0 bases, and 8 bases lay between the germline ends. Germline V gives CDR1 SNHLY, CDR2 FYNNEI. CDR3 bases: TGTGCCAGCAGTGAAGGACGGGCCAGCACAGATACGCAGTATTTT. Amino acids: CASSEGRASTDTQYF.

Only one count was recorded for this clone. The chain links TRBV11-3 to TRBJ2-1; D tentatively reads TRBD1 or TRBD2 (5 bases each). The V end was cut by 0 bases, the J end by 0 bases, with 9 bases between. CDR1 SGHNT and CDR2 YENEEA come from the germline V gene. The CDR3 runs 16 residues. CDR3 bases: TGTGCCAGCAGCTTAGAGGGGACCAACTCCTACAATGAGCAGTTCTTC. This translates into CASSLEGTNSYNEQFF.

The chain has TRBV19 and TRBJ2-3; D is possibly TRBD2 (6 bases). The germline V gene has CDR1 LNHDA and CDR2 SQIVND (reference sequence). V lost 7 bases and J 4 bases, leaving 12 bases between the germline ends. The CDR3 extends over 13 amino acids. The CDR3 sequence is CASNSRGADTQYF. The CDR3 nucleotides read TGTGCCAGTAATAGCCGCGGGGCAGATACGCAGTATTTT.

This clone was seen a few times. V is TRBV6-1 and J is TRBJ2-7, with TRBD2 matching over 8 bases. The J segment lost 3 bases and the V segment lost 8 bases, leaving 9 bases of the junction unmatched. The CDR3 is 14 amino acids. CDR1 is MNHNS, CDR2 SASEGT, per germline. The CDR3 region has the DNA TGTGCCAGCCGTAACCAACTAGCGGACTACGAGCAGTACTTC. Protein: CASRNQLADYEQYF.

V gene TRBV15 combines with J gene TRBJ2-2; D is tentatively TRBD1 or TRBD2 (6 bases each). The CDR3 is 17 residues long. In germline, CDR1 is LNHNV, CDR2 YYDKDF (reference sequence). Trimming cost V 0 bases and J 5 bases, with 16 bases left between them. The CDR3 spells CATSRDKMGGSTGELFF. CDR3 DNA: TGTGCCACCAGCAGAGACAAGATGGGGGGCTCGACCGGGGAGCTGTTTTTT.

The chain uses TRBV5-1 and TRBJ2-1, with 9 bases aligning to TRBD2. Trimming cost V 1 base and J 5 bases; bases outside gene matches: 16. The CDR3 consists of 19 residues. The germline V gene has CDR1 SGHRS and CDR2 YFSETQ. Here the CDR3 reads CASSLFRPRAGGRDNEQFF. The CDR3 nucleotides read TGCGCCAGCAGCTTGTTCCGGCCGCGAGCGGGAGGTAGAGACAATGAGCAGTTCTTC.

The chain uses TRBV7-6 and TRBJ1-4; D is undetermined. Deletions cut 1 base from V and 6 bases from J, with 9 bases between. Germline CDR1 is SGHVS and CDR2 is FNYEAQ. This CDR3 spans 14 amino acids. The DNA of the CDR3 is TGTGCCAGCAGCTTAGATGGGGAAGATGAAAAACTGTTTTTT. Residues: CASSLDGEDEKLFF.

The gene calls are TRBV5-1 and TRBJ2-7; a weak D match, TRBD2 (6 bases). V lost 0 bases, J lost 5 bases, and 21 bases lay in between. Germline CDR1 SGHRS, CDR2 YFSETQ. CDR3 length equals 17 residues. CDR3: CASSLAETSRSPHEQYF. CDR3 in DNA: TGCGCCAGCAGCTTGGCCGAAACTAGCCGAAGCCCTCACGAGCAGTACTTC.

A single count supports this clone. This chain connects TRBV29-1 to TRBJ1-2; TRBD1 matches 8 bases. The trim removed 6 bases at V and 5 bases at J, leaving 5 bases unmatched. CDR1 and CDR2 from the germline V gene are SQVTM and ANQGSEA. This CDR3 region has 12 residues. The CDR3 DNA sequence: TGCAGCGTGGGGGGACAGGCGTATGGCTACACCTTC. Protein: CSVGGQAYGYTF.

In nucleotides, the CDR3 is TGTGCCAGTAGTAGGCGAGACAGCAGTTATGGCTACACCTTC. As protein: CASSRRDSSYGYTF. The rearrangement joins TRBV19 to TRBJ1-2; possibly TRBD1 for D (5 bases). Germline V gene sequence: CDR1 LNHDA, CDR2 SQIVND (reference sequence). The CDR3 spans 14 residues. Trimming took 4 bases from V and 5 from J, leaving 14 bases between them.

The gene calls are TRBV5-4 and TRBJ1-2; a weak D match, TRBD1 (5 bases). Germline V gene lookup returns CDR1 SGHNT and CDR2 YYREEE (reference sequence). The CDR3 spans 13 residues. V was cut by 5 bases and J by 1 base, with 9 bases left in between. DNA for the CDR3: TGTGCCAGCAGGACAGCTTTTAACTATGGCTACACCTTC. Amino acid sequence: CASRTAFNYGYTF.